This T cell receptor (beta chain) was found in a study of identical twins. Each donor was a healthy Caucasian. TCRdb processed the 5' RACE reads anew with MiXCR; each CDR3 protein has one entry. This sample yields about 530,000 distinct CDR3 sequences, of which over 12% are seen a single time; about 0.47% belongs to the top ten. V dropped 5 bases and J dropped 0; count of bases not matched to a gene: 9. The CDR3 is 19 residues long. The data were also submitted as part of a second study, on yellow fever vaccine responses in identical twins.

This receptor was taken from a woman in her late teens or twenties in good health. The sample consisted of CD4+ T cells sorted from blood. V and J are TRBV12-3 or TRBV12-4 and TRBJ2-3; 15 nucleotides line up with TRBD2. CDR3 residues: CASSPGLAGGLGSTDTQYF. In nucleotides, the CDR3 is TGTGCCAGCAGTCCGGGACTAGCGGGGGGATTGGGTAGCACAGATACGCAGTATTTT.